This T cell receptor (beta chain) emerged from a study of blood T cell repertoires in COVID-19. The overall study: Specimens from acute and convalescent COVID-19 originated in the United States, Italy and Spain.

Libraries were prepared by immunoSEQ multiplex PCR; TCRdb keeps only in-frame clonotypes and omits some of them. The sample consists of tens of thousands of clones, 70% to 90% of them appearing once. CDR1 and CDR2 (germline): KGHSH, LQKENI. The CDR3 is made up of 12 amino acids. V gave up 2 bases and J gave up 3 bases, with 5 bases separating them. The sample taken for sequencing was peripheral blood. V usage is TRBV18 and J usage is TRBJ2-7, with a possible D match to TRBD2 (5 bases). This receptor was obtained from a man between 65 and 79 years old with active COVID-19. This chain's CDR3 is CASSPGGYEQYF. CDR3 in DNA: TGTGCCAGCTCACCAGGAGGCTACGAGCAGTACTTC.